The 12 T cell receptor beta chains below come from one sample, sequenced in a study of T cells after yellow fever vaccination. MiXCR, run by TCRdb on the 5' RACE reads, gives a single entry per CDR3 protein. Among around 63,000 distinct CDR3 sequences listed, 6% to 7.5% were seen once. Here the sequenced sample was CD8+ T cells sorted from PBMCs, taken 15 days after the yellow fever booster vaccination. These receptors were taken from a man aged 25-40 years who received the YFV17D yellow fever vaccine.

This clonotype appeared many times. The CDR3 sequence: CASSVGGAFSYNEQFF. The CDR3 nucleotides are TGTGCCAGCAGCGTAGGTGGGGCGTTCTCCTACAATGAGCAGTTCTTC. This chain connects TRBV9 to TRBJ2-1, with D possibly TRBD1 on 5 matching bases. Deletions cut 0 bases from V and 0 bases from J, with 10 bases between. The CDR3 is 16 residues long. CDR1 is SGDLS and CDR2 is YYNGEE in the germline V gene.

The table lists this clonotype with many counts. The CDR3 nucleotides are TGTGCCAGCAGTGAAGGCCAGGGGGGATCTTATGAGCAGTTCTTC. Translated: CASSEGQGGSYEQFF. V is TRBV6-1 and J is TRBJ2-1; weak D call: TRBD1 (7 bases). This CDR3 is built from 15 residues. The germline gives CDR1 MNHNS, CDR2 SASEGT. Trimming removed 1 base from V and 8 bases from J, with 15 bases in between.

The genes are TRBV6-5 and TRBJ1-1; D is perhaps TRBD1 (6 bases). CDR1 and CDR2 from the germline V gene are MNHEY and SVGAGI. V was pared by 0 bases and J by 6 bases, with 14 bases between. This CDR3 has 15 residues. CDR3: CASSYSPGGGPEAFF. The CDR3 DNA reads TGTGCCAGCAGTTACTCCCCCGGGGGCGGTCCTGAAGCTTTCTTT.

The table lists this clonotype with a few counts. The CDR3 sequence: CASSLEGNTIYF. The CDR3 nucleotides are TGTGCCAGCAGCTTAGAGGGAAACACCATATATTTT. V usage is TRBV7-9 and J usage is TRBJ1-3; D gene unclear. V lost 1 base and J lost 4, with 2 bases in between. CDR3 length equals 12 residues. Germline CDR1 and CDR2: SEHNR and FQNEAQ (reference sequence).

Ten or more counts support this clonotype. The chain recombines TRBV19 with TRBJ2-1; D possibly uses TRBD1 or TRBD2 (5 bases each). Germline V gene data show CDR1 as LNHDA and CDR2 as SQIVND (reference sequence). CDR3 length equals 15 residues. V lost 5 bases to trimming and J lost 0 bases, with 11 bases between them. CDR3 amino acids: CASSRRDASYNEQFF. CDR3 DNA sequence: TGTGCCAGTAGTCGCCGGGACGCCTCCTACAATGAGCAGTTCTTC.

This clonotype has a count of ten or more. The chain links TRBV20-1 to TRBJ2-7, with a tentative D call TRBD1 (6 bases). The CDR3 loop spans 13 amino acids. Trimming shortened V by 6 bases and J by 3 bases, and 15 bases separated the two germline ends. Germline V gives CDR1 DFQATT, CDR2 SNEGSKA (reference sequence). The DNA of the CDR3 is TGCAGTGCCACCGGGACAAACGTCTACGAGCAGTACTTC. Its translation is CSATGTNVYEQYF.

Points on this clonotype: This may be a read error: a much more frequent sequence differs by one nucleotide. The chain has TRBV30 and TRBJ2-3; no reliable D call. Germline CDR1 reads GTSNPN; CDR2 reads SVGIG (reference sequence). This CDR3 is 15 amino acids long. The CDR3 DNA is TGTGCCTGGAGCGGCGATCGAGCCGCTCGCTCGGTCTGGCATTTT. Amino acids: CAWSGDRAARSVWHF.

This clonotype was counted ten times or more. The chain links TRBV6-9 to TRBJ2-3, with D tentatively TRBD1 (6 bases). V was clipped by 5 bases and J by 0 bases, with 21 bases between them. Germline V gene data show CDR1 as MNHGY and CDR2 as SVAAGI. CDR3 length: 18 residues. CDR3 coding DNA: TGTGCCAGCAGTGACTTGAGGGGGACGCCCTCTAGCACAGATACGCAGTATTTT. This gives the protein CASSDLRGTPSSTDTQYF.

This clonotype was picked up many times. V and J are TRBV20-1 and TRBJ2-7; 9 bases match TRBD2. Germline V gene sequence: CDR1 DFQATT, CDR2 SNEGSKA (reference sequence). The V and J ends lost 3 bases and 3 bases, in that order; junction bases with no gene match: 9. This CDR3 contains 15 residues. The CDR3 DNA reads TGCAGTGCTAGTTCTAGCGGGAATTTGGTCTACGAGCAGTACTTC. Protein sequence: CSASSSGNLVYEQYF.

This chain joins TRBV15 and TRBJ2-7; no clear D gene. With 0 bases removed from V and 0 bases from J, the gap between germline ends came to 18 bases. This CDR3 contains 18 residues. CDR1 and CDR2 from the germline V gene are LNHNV and YYDKDF (reference sequence). The CDR3 region is CATSRDLPSERISYEQYF. The CDR3 coding sequence is TGTGCCACCAGCAGAGATCTCCCTTCGGAGCGCATCTCCTACGAGCAGTACTTC.

Ten or more counts support this clonotype. The chain is built from TRBV11-2 and TRBJ2-7; 7 bases agree with TRBD2. The V segment lost 2 bases and the J segment 6 bases; nucleotides outside the gene matches: 1. This CDR3 has 12 residues. Germline V gene lookup returns CDR1 SGHAT and CDR2 FQNNGV. CDR3 coding DNA: TGTGCCAGCAGCTTAACTAGCGTCGAGCAGTACTTC. It is translated as CASSLTSVEQYF. The variable domain in full, completed from reference TRBV11-2 and TRBJ2-7, reads EAGVAQSPRYKIIEKRQSVAFWCNPISGHATLYWYQQILGQGPKLLIQFQNNGVVDDSQLPKDRFSAERLKGVDSTLKIQPAKLEDSAVYLCASSLTSVEQYFGPGTRLTVT.

This chain connects TRBV7-7 to TRBJ2-3; TRBD2 matches at 9 bases. Germline trimming cut 4 bases from V and 5 bases from J; bases unmatched to any gene: 10. Germline V lookup: CDR1 SSHAT, CDR2 FNYEAQ (reference sequence). The CDR3 totals 16 residues. The CDR3 nucleotides read TGTGCCAGCAGCTCCCTGGCGGGAGGGCCTGAAGATACGCAGTATTTT. Its protein is CASSSLAGGPEDTQYF. Supplemented by reference TRBV7-7 and TRBJ2-3, the full variable domain reads GAGVSQSPRYKVTKRGQDVTLRCDPISSHATLYWYQQALGQGPEFLTYFNYEAQPDKSGLPSDRFSAERPEGSISTLTIQRTEQRDSAMYRCASSSLAGGPEDTQYFGPGTRLTVL.